The rows below give T cell receptor beta chains drawn from one sample of a study of glioma-infiltrating T cells after dendritic cell vaccination. Only in-frame clones appear in the TCRdb table, and some are missing; sequencing was by immunoSEQ multiplex PCR. The table lists approximately 90,000 clones, 70% to 90% of them singletons. This specimen consisted of blood, obtained before dendritic cell vaccination. Source of these receptors: a human donor with glioblastoma. Both conserved end residues are part of each CDR3. Clone size is shown for a subset of rows, as once, few, many or a class of expanded clone.

TRBV19	NA	TRBJ2-1	CASSSAGLAGLLNEQFF
TRBV4-2	NA	TRBJ2-5	CASSQDKGERETQYF
TRBV7-6	NA	TRBJ2-1	CASSLLAMTVYNEQFF
TRBV4-1	NA	TRBJ2-7	CASSPGTVAEQYF
TRBV4-1	NA	TRBJ1-1	CASSQDRGPPEAFF
TRBV5-6	NA	TRBJ1-1	CASSSLVGMNTEAFF
TRBV10-3	NA	TRBJ2-7	CAISESSGQGKFYEQYF
TRBV19	NA	TRBJ2-6	CATVGANVLTF
TRBV7-9	NA	TRBJ2-5	CASSPTSGPETQYF
TRBV10-3	once	TRBJ1-2	CAISEGPGGLDGYTF
TRBV7-9	NA	TRBJ1-2	CASSFGEGGYGYTF
TRBV5-6	NA	TRBJ2-7	CASSRTEGIYEQYF
TRBV5-6	NA	TRBJ1-1	CASSTTNAEAFF
TRBV18	NA	TRBJ1-4	CASSPRLRDANEKLFF
TRBV2	NA	TRBJ2-2	CASREDTGELFF
TRBV4-1	NA	TRBJ2-7	CASSRDRGDYEQYF
TRBV27	NA	TRBJ2-1	CASSLGTTLYEQFF
TRBV6-5	NA	TRBJ2-1	CASSSAGIQYNEQFF
TRBV27	NA	TRBJ1-4	CASSSRQGRANEKLFF
TRBV5-1	NA	TRBJ2-5	CASSPLAGGEETQYF
TRBV18	NA	TRBJ2-7	CASSPFNSYEQYF
TRBV6-5	NA	TRBJ2-7	CASSYSSGGAYEQYF
TRBV5-1	NA	TRBJ2-5	CASRPTSEETQYF
TRBV30	NA	TRBJ2-3	CAWSVGGISTDTQYF
TRBV5-1	NA	TRBJ2-2	CASSLSVGAGELFF
TRBV15	NA	TRBJ2-5	CATSRDKARGMETQYF
TRBV5-1	NA	TRBJ2-2	CASTPGAAGELFF
TRBV2	NA	TRBJ1-1	CASLLGQLDRATEAFF
TRBV10-3	NA	TRBJ2-3	CATGAGGASTDTQYF
TRBV19	NA	TRBJ1-4	CASSWQGAEKLFF
TRBV27	few	TRBJ1-5	CASSSMRNQPQHF
TRBV6-6	NA	TRBJ1-5	CASSYRQPNQPQHF
TRBV27	NA	TRBJ2-2	CASSLGAYSSGELFF
TRBV10-2	NA	TRBJ2-5	CASSAYPGETQYF
TRBV5-1	NA	TRBJ1-1	CASSLGQGNEAFF
TRBV19	NA	TRBJ1-2	CASSVYLGQGTVDGYTF
TRBV6-1	NA	TRBJ1-1	CASSEQGDTEAFF
TRBV5-6	once	TRBJ2-3	CASSGLGPGVLGTDTQYF
TRBV7-2	NA	TRBJ2-2	CASSRAGTLNTGELFF
TRBV5-6	NA	TRBJ1-5	CASSSNTISNQPQHF
TRBV19	NA	TRBJ2-5	CASDTGTGGGTQYF
TRBV6-5	NA	TRBJ1-5	CASSYSSSPYQPQHF
TRBV30	NA	TRBJ2-7	CAWSAGTGGTYEQYF
TRBV5-1	once	TRBJ2-1	CASSLDAGAREQFF
TRBV6-6	once	TRBJ1-2	CASRPSGQGVWGYTF
TRBV5-1	NA	TRBJ1-1	CASSLVRQRNTEAFF
TRBV7-2	NA	TRBJ2-7	CASSQDRFEQYF
TRBV29-1	NA	TRBJ1-1	CSGAKQGGGTEAFF